This record concerns one T cell receptor beta chain sequence. Its antigen is undetermined. This CDR3 has 15 amino acids. V gave up 6 bases and J gave up 2 bases; unmatched junction bases: 5. The germline gives CDR1 MNHNS, CDR2 SASEGT. Exclusion of patients followed from uncontrolled infection, other autoimmune disease, pregnancy or lactation. Diagnosis relied on clinical symptoms, serum thyroxine and TRAb, thyroid ultrasound and orbital computed tomography. Template material for amplifying TCR beta CDR3 regions consisted of RNA transcripts. The HTBI set primed first-round TCR CDR3 RT-PCR. TCRdb reanalysed the multiplex PCR reads using MiXCR and keeps one entry per CDR3 protein. Of under 400,000 distinct CDR3 sequences listed, roughly an eighth were seen once; the top ten hold 9.2%. These data originate in a study of T cells in Graves' hyperthyroidism and ophthalmopathy. Whole-study results and caveats: Separation of ophthalmopathy from stable hyperthyroidism was achieved by a 13 V-J model.

The TCR was taken from a woman younger than 35 with Graves' hyperthyroidism. The chain has TRBV6-1 and TRBJ2-1, with 9 bases fitting TRBD2. The specimen was blood. The CDR3 loop reads CASRTSGRTYNEQFF. The CDR3 DNA follows: TGTGCCAGCAGAACCAGCGGGAGGACCTACAATGAGCAGTTCTTC.